Listed below are T cell receptor beta chains from one sample, sequenced in a study of CD8+ T cells in alopecia areata. The assay was immunoSEQ multiplex PCR, and TCRdb's table has in-frame clones only and misses some. The sample has about 250,000 clones; 65% to 70% are singletons. The sample here was CD4+ T cells sorted from blood, taken at week 0. Every receptor here comes from a human donor with alopecia areata. The CDR3 runs from the conserved cysteine through the conserved F or W. The D gene is left open where the match is weak. The listing skips clone size in some rows; elsewhere it reads once, few, many or a size class.

j_call: TRBJ1-6
clone_size: few
d_call: -
v_call: TRBV30
cdr3_nt: TGTGCCTGGAGTTCCGGGGAGGGATCACCCCTCCACTTT
cdr3_aa: CAWSSGEGSPLHF

j_call: TRBJ2-1
clone_size: once
d_call: -
v_call: TRBV7-3
cdr3_nt: TGTGCCAGCAGCTTGAGAGCTGACAGTGAGCAGTTCTTC
cdr3_aa: CASSLRADSEQFF

j_call: TRBJ2-1
clone_size: -
d_call: -
v_call: TRBV7-2
cdr3_nt: TGTGCCAGCAGCCCACAAGTTAGCTCCTACAATGAGCAGTTCTTC
cdr3_aa: CASSPQVSSYNEQFF

j_call: TRBJ2-3
clone_size: -
d_call: TRBD1
v_call: TRBV4-1
cdr3_nt: TGCGCCAGCAGCCTAATGGACAGGGAGGCAGATACGCAGTATTTT
cdr3_aa: CASSLMDREADTQYF

j_call: TRBJ1-1
clone_size: few
d_call: -
v_call: TRBV29-1
cdr3_nt: TGCAGCGTTGTACCAGGGGTTGTAGGGACTGAAGCTTTCTTT
cdr3_aa: CSVVPGVVGTEAFF

j_call: TRBJ2-5
clone_size: -
d_call: -
v_call: TRBV5-1
cdr3_nt: TGCGCCAGCAGCTACAGGGTGGGGGAGACCCAGTACTTC
cdr3_aa: CASSYRVGETQYF

j_call: TRBJ1-1
clone_size: -
d_call: TRBD1
v_call: TRBV30
cdr3_nt: TGTGCCTGGGGACAGGTCTCCACTGAAGCTTTCTTT
cdr3_aa: CAWGQVSTEAFF

j_call: TRBJ1-1
clone_size: -
d_call: TRBD1
v_call: TRBV29-1
cdr3_nt: TGCAGCGGGGGACAGGGCGGCAACACTGAAGCTTTCTTT
cdr3_aa: CSGGQGGNTEAFF

j_call: TRBJ2-4
clone_size: -
d_call: -
v_call: TRBV13
cdr3_nt: TGTGCCAGCAGCTTAAGTGGGGACAAAAACATTCAGTACTTC
cdr3_aa: CASSLSGDKNIQYF

j_call: TRBJ1-2
clone_size: -
d_call: TRBD1
v_call: TRBV30
cdr3_nt: TGTGCCTGGAGTAAGGACAGGGGGTATGGCTACACCTTC
cdr3_aa: CAWSKDRGYGYTF

j_call: TRBJ2-7
clone_size: -
d_call: -
v_call: TRBV2
cdr3_nt: TGTGCCAGCAGCGGGACTCCCCAGTCCGAGCAGTACTTC
cdr3_aa: CASSGTPQSEQYF

j_call: TRBJ1-1
clone_size: few
d_call: -
v_call: TRBV30
cdr3_nt: TGTGCCTGCCATACCAGGACCTACACTGAAGCTTTCTTT
cdr3_aa: CACHTRTYTEAFF

j_call: TRBJ2-3
clone_size: few
d_call: TRBD1
v_call: TRBV29-1
cdr3_nt: TGCAGCGTTGATGGTCAGGGGGCAGATACGCAGTATTTT
cdr3_aa: CSVDGQGADTQYF

j_call: TRBJ1-2
clone_size: -
d_call: -
v_call: TRBV18
cdr3_nt: TGTGCCAGCTCACCCCTTGCGACGGGTCAAGCTAACTATGGCTACACCTTC
cdr3_aa: CASSPLATGQANYGYTF

j_call: TRBJ1-2
clone_size: -
d_call: TRBD1
v_call: TRBV30
cdr3_nt: TGTGCCAGCGACAGGGGCGGCTACACCTTC
cdr3_aa: CASDRGGYTF

j_call: TRBJ2-1
clone_size: once
d_call: -
v_call: TRBV18
cdr3_nt: TGTGCCAGCTCACCTCGGGCAGGGATATACAATGAGCAGTTCTTC
cdr3_aa: CASSPRAGIYNEQFF

j_call: TRBJ1-6
clone_size: -
d_call: -
v_call: TRBV5-6
cdr3_nt: TGTGCCAGCAGCTTCACCGGCTCCTATAATTCACCCCTCCACTTT
cdr3_aa: CASSFTGSYNSPLHF

j_call: TRBJ1-1
clone_size: few
d_call: -
v_call: TRBV29-1
cdr3_nt: TGCAGCGCCCGACCTGGTTTGACAGATGAAGCTTTCTTT
cdr3_aa: CSARPGLTDEAFF

j_call: TRBJ2-3
clone_size: -
d_call: -
v_call: TRBV4-3
cdr3_nt: TGCGCCAGCAGCCAAGGCCGGGGCCACACAGATACGCAGTATTTT
cdr3_aa: CASSQGRGHTDTQYF

j_call: TRBJ1-1
clone_size: -
d_call: -
v_call: TRBV5-6
cdr3_nt: TGTGCCAGCAGCTGGCGGGTTACTGAAGCTTTCTTT
cdr3_aa: CASSWRVTEAFF

j_call: TRBJ2-3
clone_size: -
d_call: -
v_call: TRBV23-1
cdr3_nt: TGCGCCAGCAGTCAATTAGCAGATACGCAGTATTTT
cdr3_aa: CASSQLADTQYF

j_call: TRBJ2-1
clone_size: -
d_call: TRBD1
v_call: TRBV5-1
cdr3_nt: TGCGCCAGCAGCTTGGGAACGGGGACAGGGGCGGACAATGAGCAGTTCTTC
cdr3_aa: CASSLGTGTGADNEQFF

j_call: TRBJ1-4
clone_size: -
d_call: -
v_call: TRBV9
cdr3_nt: TGTGCCAGCAGCGCGGGGATAAGGGAAAAACTGTTTTTT
cdr3_aa: CASSAGIREKLFF

j_call: TRBJ2-5
clone_size: -
d_call: -
v_call: TRBV5-1
cdr3_nt: TGCGCCAGCAGCCTACGGGAAGCAGCTCAAGAGACCCAGTACTTC
cdr3_aa: CASSLREAAQETQYF

j_call: TRBJ2-5
clone_size: once
d_call: -
v_call: TRBV4-1
cdr3_nt: TGCGCCAGCAGCCCTGGGACTCTACAAGAGACCCAGTACTTC
cdr3_aa: CASSPGTLQETQYF

j_call: TRBJ2-2
clone_size: -
d_call: -
v_call: TRBV9
cdr3_nt: TGTGCCAGCAGCGAGACCCCAACTGGCACCGGGGAGCTGTTTTTT
cdr3_aa: CASSETPTGTGELFF

j_call: TRBJ2-6
clone_size: -
d_call: -
v_call: TRBV11-2
cdr3_nt: TGTGCCAGCAGCTTGCTGACTGGGGCCAACGTCCTGACTTTC
cdr3_aa: CASSLLTGANVLTF

j_call: TRBJ1-6
clone_size: -
d_call: -
v_call: TRBV11-2
cdr3_nt: TGTGCCAGCAGCTTAGATGGGGGCTGGGGTTCACCCCTCCACTTT
cdr3_aa: CASSLDGGWGSPLHF

j_call: TRBJ2-6
clone_size: -
d_call: -
v_call: TRBV6-4
cdr3_nt: TGTGCCAGCAGTGACTGGTTGGGCTCTGGGGCCAACGTCCTGACTTTC
cdr3_aa: CASSDWLGSGANVLTF

j_call: TRBJ1-6
clone_size: -
d_call: -
v_call: TRBV5-1
cdr3_nt: TGCGCCAGCAGGCCGTTAAGGGGAATTAATTCACCCCTCCACTTT
cdr3_aa: CASRPLRGINSPLHF

j_call: TRBJ2-5
clone_size: -
d_call: -
v_call: TRBV6-5
cdr3_nt: TGTGCCAGCAAGTTGCGGTGGACGGGGGAGACCCAGTACTTC
cdr3_aa: CASKLRWTGETQYF

j_call: TRBJ2-1
clone_size: -
d_call: -
v_call: TRBV4-1
cdr3_nt: TGCGCCAGCAGCCAAGGAGGACAGACCTACAATGAGCAGTTCTTC
cdr3_aa: CASSQGGQTYNEQFF

j_call: TRBJ2-1
clone_size: -
d_call: TRBD2
v_call: TRBV25-1
cdr3_nt: TGTGCCAGCAGTGTGGGACTAGCTGTCCCTAGTGAGCAGTTCTTC
cdr3_aa: CASSVGLAVPSEQFF